This T cell receptor beta chain was captured by sequencing in a study of T cell responses to AZD1222 COVID-19 vaccine. Using immunoSEQ multiplex PCR, the repertoire was profiled, and TCRdb retains in-frame clones only, with some absent. The profile shows about 110,000 clones, around 81% of them singletons. The CDR3 covers 14 residues. In germline, CDR1 is MNHEY, CDR2 SVGAGI. J was trimmed by 10 bases and V by 6 bases; bases with no gene match: 11. Study-wide results and limits: Reports say nearly half of spike-specific TCRs go after unmutated variant regions. Donors were chiefly white British, with a greater number of females, and clonal diversity was perhaps underestimated. CD4 TCRs linked to vaccination spanned spike, dominating at 160-218 and 743-854.

Remarks on this clone: Its specificity is unknown.

The specimen comprised peripheral blood, sampled on day 0 of AZD1222 vaccination. The TCR originated in an adult in good health. V gene TRBV6-5 combines with J gene TRBJ2-1, with 8 bases matching TRBD2. CDR3 residues: CASSRAGGPQEQFF. The CDR3, as DNA: TGTGCCAGCAGCCGCGCGGGGGGCCCCCAGGAGCAGTTCTTC.